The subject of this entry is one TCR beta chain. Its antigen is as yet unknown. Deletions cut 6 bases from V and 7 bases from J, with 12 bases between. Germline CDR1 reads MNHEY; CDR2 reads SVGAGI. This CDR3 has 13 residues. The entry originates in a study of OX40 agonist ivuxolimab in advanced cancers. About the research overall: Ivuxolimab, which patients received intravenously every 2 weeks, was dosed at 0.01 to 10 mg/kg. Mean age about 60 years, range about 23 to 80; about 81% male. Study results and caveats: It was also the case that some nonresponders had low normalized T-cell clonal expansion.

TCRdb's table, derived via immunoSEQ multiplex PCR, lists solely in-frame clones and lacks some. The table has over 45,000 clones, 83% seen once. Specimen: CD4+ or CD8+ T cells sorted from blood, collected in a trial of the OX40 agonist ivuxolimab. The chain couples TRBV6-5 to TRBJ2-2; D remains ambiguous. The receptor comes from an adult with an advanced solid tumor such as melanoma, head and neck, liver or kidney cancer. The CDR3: CASRPWMNGELFF. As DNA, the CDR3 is TGTGCCAGCAGGCCCTGGATGAACGGGGAGCTGTTTTTT.